The 3 T cell receptor beta chains in this list originate from one sample, sequenced in a study of CD8+CD57+ T cells in acquired aplastic anemia. It was genomic DNA that served as the template for profiling TCR beta VDJ and CDR3. TCRdb used MiXCR to reprocess the reads, holding one entry per CDR3 protein. Found here are a few hundred thousand distinct CDR3 sequences, roughly 82% of them singletons; the top ten hold 40% to 55%. Patients selected for sequencing had displayed CD8+CD57+ cell expansion by flow cytometry. Specimen: sorted CD4+, CD8+, or CD8+CD57+ T cells (not recorded which) from PBMCs. The receptors derive from a human donor with aplastic anemia.

This clonotype was counted once. At one end, the junction sequence differs from germline, possibly due to a read error. CDR3 DNA sequence: TGTGCCAGCAGCGGAGGGGGCACAGAGACGCAGCAGTTT. Amino acid sequence: CASSGGGTETQQF. This rearrangement joins TRBV7-9 to TRBJ2-3; TRBD1 might be the D (7 bases). The CDR3 extends over 13 amino acids. Germline V gene data show CDR1 as SEHNR and CDR2 as FQNEAQ (reference sequence).

With respect to this clonotype: The conserved closing phenylalanine or tryptophan is absent in this CDR3, likely reflecting a read error. The DNA is left out, because the CDR3 cannot be placed on it with certainty; the CDR3 is given as TCRdb lists it. The chain couples TRBV7-8 to TRBJ2-3. Germline CDR1 and CDR2: SGHVS and FQNEAQ. 12 amino acids form the CDR3, both terminal residues included. The CDR3 region is CASSVAGDTQSL.

Turning to this clonotype: The junction differs from germline at one of its ends, possibly a read error. This sequence joins TRBV2 and TRBJ2-1; D perhaps matches TRBD2 (5 bases). The germline V gene has CDR1 SNHLY and CDR2 FYNNEI. CDR3 length: 13 residues. The CDR3 sequence: CASGDAGTNTKSF. CDR3 in DNA: TGTGCCAGCGGCGACGCGGGCACAAATACCAAGTCTTTT.